This T cell receptor beta chain originates from a study of blood T cells in healthy people across ages. Study-level points and caveats: Higher diversity, along with more naive CD4+ cells, distinguished long-lived donors from aged donors. Donor CMV status, an unknown factor, possibly confounded changes in expanded clonotypes.

For this clonotype: What it recognizes is unknown.

The V and J ends lost 6 bases and 8 bases respectively, with 25 bases between them. This CDR3 comprises 16 residues. Germline CDR1 MDHEN, CDR2 SYDVKM. Primed by a sample-barcoded 5' primer and a J-beta primer mix, a second PCR proceeded for roughly 7 to 11 cycles. Tagging of each cDNA molecule was performed by a template-switch adaptor with 12 random nucleotides. TCRdb re-called the 5' RACE reads with MiXCR, one entry per CDR3 protein. The table shows around 2 million distinct CDR3 sequences, with 39% occurring only once. The specimen was blood. This TCR derives from a human donor in good health. V and J are TRBV28 and TRBJ2-5; TRBD1 or TRBD2 may be the D gene (6 bases each). The CDR3 protein is CASSSPRGVISDTQYF. CDR3 nucleotide sequence: TGTGCCAGCAGCTCACCAAGGGGGGTAATATCGGATACCCAGTACTTC. Full variable domain (remainder filled in from reference TRBV28 and TRBJ2-5): DVKVTQSSRYLVKRTGEKVFLECVQDMDHENMFWYRQDPGLGLRLIYFSYDVKMKEKGDIPEGYSVSREKKERFSLILESASTNQTSMYLCASSSPRGVISDTQYFGPGTRLLVL.